Listed below are T cell receptor beta chains from one sample, sequenced in a study of cytomegalovirus exposure and HLA in healthy donors. Libraries were prepared by immunoSEQ multiplex PCR; TCRdb keeps only in-frame clonotypes and omits some of them. The sample includes under 300,000 clones, around 81% of them seen just once. The sequencing sample was made of PBMCs. Receptor source: a woman aged 55-75 years in good health and CMV-seropositive. Both conserved end residues are part of each CDR3. D genes are given only for firm matches. Some rows have no size entry. The others give once, few or many, or a class for an expanded clone.

abundance: -
j_gene: TRBJ2-1
d_gene: -
v_gene: TRBV9
CDR3aa: CASSSPPGLTYNEQFF
CDR3nt: TGTGCCAGCAGCTCCCCCCCGGGACTCACCTACAATGAGCAGTTCTTC

abundance: -
j_gene: TRBJ2-1
d_gene: -
v_gene: TRBV19
CDR3aa: CASTDLGGYYNEQFF
CDR3nt: TGTGCCAGTACCGACTTGGGGGGATACTACAATGAGCAGTTCTTC

abundance: -
j_gene: TRBJ2-2
d_gene: TRBD1
v_gene: TRBV4-1
CDR3aa: CASSQVLGQGAWMAPGELFF
CDR3nt: TGCGCCAGCAGCCAAGTTTTGGGACAGGGGGCGTGGATGGCCCCCGGGGAGCTGTTTTTT

abundance: once
j_gene: TRBJ1-5
d_gene: -
v_gene: TRBV9
CDR3aa: CANSVGGGSNQPQHF
CDR3nt: TGTGCCAACAGCGTAGGTGGGGGGAGCAATCAGCCCCAGCATTTT

abundance: -
j_gene: TRBJ2-7
d_gene: -
v_gene: TRBV28
CDR3aa: CASSLTGPYEQYF
CDR3nt: TGTGCCAGCAGTTTAACAGGGCCCTACGAGCAGTACTTC

abundance: -
j_gene: TRBJ1-4
d_gene: TRBD1
v_gene: TRBV11-2
CDR3aa: CASSLGGTVLNEKLFF
CDR3nt: TGTGCCAGCAGCTTAGGGGGGACAGTTCTTAATGAAAAACTGTTTTTT

abundance: -
j_gene: TRBJ2-1
d_gene: TRBD2
v_gene: TRBV9
CDR3aa: CASSGRTSGSFSSYNEQFF
CDR3nt: TGTGCCAGCAGCGGCCGGACTAGCGGGAGTTTTAGCTCCTACAATGAGCAGTTCTTC

abundance: -
j_gene: TRBJ2-1
d_gene: TRBD1
v_gene: TRBV7-3
CDR3aa: CASSFDRASEQFF
CDR3nt: TGTGCCAGCAGCTTCGACAGGGCGAGTGAGCAGTTCTTC

abundance: -
j_gene: TRBJ2-7
d_gene: TRBD2
v_gene: TRBV11-2
CDR3aa: CASSLAPGELAGVIEQYF
CDR3nt: TGTGCCAGCAGCTTAGCTCCCGGGGAGCTAGCGGGAGTTATCGAGCAGTACTTC

abundance: -
j_gene: TRBJ1-1
d_gene: TRBD1
v_gene: TRBV27
CDR3aa: CASSLSDRGNTEAFF
CDR3nt: TGTGCCAGCAGTCTATCCGACAGGGGGAACACTGAAGCTTTCTTT

abundance: once
j_gene: TRBJ2-1
d_gene: -
v_gene: TRBV19
CDR3aa: CASRRGGGNNEQFF
CDR3nt: TGTGCCAGCCGACGGGGAGGAGGGAACAATGAGCAGTTCTTC

abundance: once
j_gene: TRBJ1-2
d_gene: TRBD1
v_gene: TRBV5-1
CDR3aa: CASSPTGDSGYTF
CDR3nt: TGCGCCAGCAGCCCCACAGGGGACAGTGGCTACACCTTC

abundance: -
j_gene: TRBJ2-3
d_gene: TRBD2
v_gene: TRBV16
CDR3aa: CASSPAWGGSGDTQYF
CDR3nt: TGTGCCAGCAGCCCAGCGTGGGGCGGGAGTGGAGATACGCAGTATTTT

abundance: -
j_gene: TRBJ2-5
d_gene: TRBD2
v_gene: TRBV25-1
CDR3aa: CASSAGLAKETQYF
CDR3nt: TGTGCCAGCAGTGCCGGACTAGCGAAAGAGACCCAGTACTTC

abundance: -
j_gene: TRBJ1-5
d_gene: TRBD1
v_gene: TRBV27
CDR3aa: CATRTGTGNQPQHF
CDR3nt: TGTGCCACCAGGACCGGGACAGGGAATCAGCCCCAGCATTTT

abundance: -
j_gene: TRBJ2-2
d_gene: -
v_gene: TRBV7-6
CDR3aa: CASSFPDTGELFF
CDR3nt: TGTGCCAGCAGCTTCCCTGACACCGGGGAGCTGTTTTTT

abundance: -
j_gene: TRBJ1-1
d_gene: -
v_gene: TRBV28
CDR3aa: CASTLEQGWNTEAFF
CDR3nt: TGTGCCAGCACCCTGGAACAGGGTTGGAACACTGAAGCTTTCTTT

abundance: -
j_gene: TRBJ2-5
d_gene: TRBD2
v_gene: TRBV9
CDR3aa: CASSVVAGEETQYF
CDR3nt: TGTGCCAGCAGCGTGGTAGCGGGAGAAGAGACCCAGTACTTC

abundance: -
j_gene: TRBJ1-5
d_gene: -
v_gene: TRBV5-1
CDR3aa: CASSLLGGSNQPQHF
CDR3nt: TGCGCCAGCAGCTTGCTAGGGGGTAGCAATCAGCCCCAGCATTTT

abundance: once
j_gene: TRBJ2-1
d_gene: -
v_gene: TRBV5-8
CDR3aa: CASSLSRTSSYNEQFF
CDR3nt: TGTGCCAGCAGCTTGTCAAGGACAAGCTCCTACAATGAGCAGTTCTTC

abundance: -
j_gene: TRBJ1-3
d_gene: TRBD1
v_gene: TRBV4-1
CDR3aa: CASTGGQGAGGNTIYF
CDR3nt: TGCGCCAGCACAGGGGGACAGGGGGCAGGGGGAAACACCATATATTTT

abundance: once
j_gene: TRBJ2-3
d_gene: -
v_gene: TRBV18
CDR3aa: CASSPVGSTVSTDTQYF
CDR3nt: TGTGCCAGCTCACCAGTGGGGAGCACAGTTAGCACAGATACGCAGTATTTT

abundance: -
j_gene: TRBJ2-3
d_gene: TRBD2
v_gene: TRBV19
CDR3aa: CASSIGTSGTDTQYF
CDR3nt: TGTGCCAGTAGTATCGGGACTAGCGGCACAGATACGCAGTATTTT

abundance: once
j_gene: TRBJ2-7
d_gene: TRBD1
v_gene: TRBV5-4
CDR3aa: CASSRDRGYEQYF
CDR3nt: TGTGCCAGCAGCCGGGACAGGGGTTACGAGCAGTACTTC

abundance: -
j_gene: TRBJ2-5
d_gene: TRBD1
v_gene: TRBV5-1
CDR3aa: CASSLVDRGEGTQYF
CDR3nt: TGCGCCAGCAGCTTGGTCGACAGGGGGGAAGGGACCCAGTACTTC

abundance: -
j_gene: TRBJ2-3
d_gene: -
v_gene: TRBV11-2
CDR3aa: CASSPGTSSSTDTQYF
CDR3nt: TGTGCCAGCAGCCCCGGGACAAGCTCTAGCACAGATACGCAGTATTTT

abundance: few
j_gene: TRBJ1-2
d_gene: TRBD1
v_gene: TRBV2
CDR3aa: CASRPRGTGGAGGYTF
CDR3nt: TGTGCCAGCAGACCCAGAGGGACAGGGGGCGCGGGTGGCTACACCTTC

abundance: -
j_gene: TRBJ2-3
d_gene: TRBD2
v_gene: TRBV30
CDR3aa: CASTGGRRVTQYF
CDR3nt: TGTGCTTCCACTGGCGGGAGAAGGGTTACGCAGTATTTT

abundance: -
j_gene: TRBJ2-2
d_gene: TRBD2
v_gene: TRBV6-1
CDR3aa: CASSESGGTGELFF
CDR3nt: TGTGCCAGCAGTGAAAGCGGGGGCACCGGGGAGCTGTTTTTT

abundance: -
j_gene: TRBJ1-1
d_gene: -
v_gene: TRBV5-5
CDR3aa: CASSRITGPNTEAFF
CDR3nt: TGTGCCAGCAGCCGGATAACAGGGCCGAACACTGAAGCTTTCTTT

abundance: -
j_gene: TRBJ2-1
d_gene: -
v_gene: TRBV11-3
CDR3aa: CASSPAAVNEQFF
CDR3nt: TGTGCCAGCAGCCCCGCGGCGGTTAATGAGCAGTTCTTC

abundance: -
j_gene: TRBJ2-7
d_gene: -
v_gene: TRBV29-1
CDR3aa: CSGRTTSTGEQYF
CDR3nt: TGCAGCGGAAGGACTACCTCGACGGGGGAGCAGTACTTC

abundance: -
j_gene: TRBJ2-7
d_gene: TRBD2
v_gene: TRBV4-1
CDR3aa: CASSQDLAGGSYEQYF
CDR3nt: TGCGCCAGCAGCCAAGATCTAGCGGGAGGTTCCTACGAGCAGTACTTC

abundance: -
j_gene: TRBJ2-7
d_gene: -
v_gene: TRBV5-4
CDR3aa: CASSLRSTYEQYF
CDR3nt: TGTGCCAGCAGCTTGCGCAGTACCTACGAGCAGTACTTC

abundance: -
j_gene: TRBJ1-5
d_gene: TRBD1
v_gene: TRBV6-1
CDR3aa: CATQGQGGNQPQHF
CDR3nt: TGTGCCACTCAAGGACAGGGAGGGAATCAGCCCCAGCATTTT

abundance: few
j_gene: TRBJ1-5
d_gene: -
v_gene: TRBV27
CDR3aa: CASSPLGARQPQHF
CDR3nt: TGTGCCAGCAGTCCCTTGGGGGCTCGGCAGCCCCAGCATTTT

abundance: -
j_gene: TRBJ2-5
d_gene: TRBD2
v_gene: TRBV4-1
CDR3aa: CASSQGLAGTETQYF
CDR3nt: TGCGCCAGCAGCCAGGGACTAGCGGGAACAGAGACCCAGTACTTC

abundance: -
j_gene: TRBJ2-2
d_gene: TRBD2
v_gene: TRBV11-3
CDR3aa: CASSFTSGSSSHTGELFF
CDR3nt: TGTGCCAGCAGCTTTACTAGCGGGAGTTCGAGCCACACCGGGGAGCTGTTTTTT

abundance: -
j_gene: TRBJ2-2
d_gene: TRBD1
v_gene: TRBV2
CDR3aa: CASFSGTGGTGELFF
CDR3nt: TGTGCCAGCTTCTCCGGGACAGGGGGCACCGGGGAGCTGTTTTTT

abundance: few
j_gene: TRBJ1-4
d_gene: -
v_gene: TRBV27
CDR3aa: CASSLFAGPNEKLFF
CDR3nt: TGTGCCAGCAGTTTATTTGCAGGGCCAAATGAAAAACTGTTTTTT

abundance: -
j_gene: TRBJ1-3
d_gene: -
v_gene: TRBV7-9
CDR3aa: CASSLAGAGNTIYF
CDR3nt: TGTGCCAGCAGCTTAGCGGGAGCTGGAAACACCATATATTTT

abundance: -
j_gene: TRBJ1-1
d_gene: -
v_gene: TRBV28
CDR3aa: CASSLWAVGLNTEAFF
CDR3nt: TGTGCCAGCAGTTTATGGGCAGTGGGGCTGAACACTGAAGCTTTCTTT

abundance: few
j_gene: TRBJ2-4
d_gene: TRBD2
v_gene: TRBV4-1
CDR3aa: CASSQPPSGKTKNIQYF
CDR3nt: TGCGCCAGCAGCCAACCCCCTAGCGGGAAGACCAAAAACATTCAGTACTTC

abundance: few
j_gene: TRBJ1-6
d_gene: -
v_gene: TRBV5-5
CDR3aa: CASSMGSRVNNSPLHF
CDR3nt: TGTGCCAGCAGCATGGGCTCGAGGGTAAATAATTCACCCCTCCACTTT

abundance: -
j_gene: TRBJ1-1
d_gene: TRBD1
v_gene: TRBV6-5
CDR3aa: CASSQRQGEAFF
CDR3nt: TGTGCCAGCAGCCAGAGACAGGGCGAGGCTTTCTTT

abundance: -
j_gene: TRBJ2-7
d_gene: TRBD1
v_gene: TRBV6-1
CDR3aa: CASNDRGHSYEQYF
CDR3nt: TGTGCCAGCAACGACAGGGGGCACTCCTACGAGCAGTACTTC

abundance: -
j_gene: TRBJ2-3
d_gene: TRBD1
v_gene: TRBV19
CDR3aa: CASTLTGTGDTDTQYF
CDR3nt: TGTGCCAGTACCCTCACCGGGACAGGGGACACAGATACGCAGTATTTT

abundance: -
j_gene: TRBJ2-7
d_gene: TRBD1
v_gene: TRBV11-2
CDR3aa: CASSTIRDRSYEQYF
CDR3nt: TGTGCCAGCAGCACTATCCGGGACAGGTCCTACGAGCAGTACTTC